This T cell receptor (beta chain) stems from a study of T cells in Graves' hyperthyroidism and ophthalmopathy. No ophthalmopathy progression within 18 months constituted stable Graves' hyperthyroidism. Patients aged 18 to 65 with hyperthyroidism were newly diagnosed, with duration under 2 months. Whole-study findings and limits: The model forecast ophthalmopathy, anticipating it by a median 6.5 months before onset.

This clonotype was found many times. The antigen is unknown. V shed 1 base and J 7 bases; nucleotides not matched to a gene: 10. The CDR3 extends over 17 amino acids. CDR1 and CDR2 (germline): KGHDR, SFDVKD. It was RNA transcripts that yielded the amplified TCR beta CDR3 regions. TCR CDR3 underwent first-round RT-PCR with the HTBI primer set. From the multiplex PCR reads, TCRdb called clonotypes with MiXCR, one entry per CDR3 protein. Of about 740,000 distinct CDR3 sequences in the sample, 12% to 15% were seen once. The clonotype comes from a woman younger than 35 with Graves' hyperthyroidism. Material: blood. V gene TRBV24-1 combines with J gene TRBJ2-1, with 9 bases aligning to TRBD1. CDR3 in amino acids: CATSDFPGTGLRNEQFF. CDR3 DNA: TGTGCCACCAGTGATTTTCCCGGGACAGGGCTCCGAAATGAGCAGTTCTTC.